The entry below describes one T cell receptor beta chain. Its antigen is still unknown. The culture ran for around nine days, and then CD4+ T cells were isolated. In the cultures, half the medium was exchanged for IL-2 medium on days 3 and 7. The record originates from a study of vaccination effects on CD4 cells after COVID-19. The protocol was immunoSEQ multiplex PCR, while the TCRdb copy is restricted to in-frame clones and leaves out a portion. This sample yields some 31,000 clones, of which approximately 70% are seen a single time; under 4% belongs to the top ten. V was trimmed by 1 base and J by 3 bases, leaving 11 bases between them. Germline CDR1 and CDR2: MNHNS and SASEGT. CDR3 length: 15 residues.

The chain recombines TRBV6-1 with TRBJ2-3, with D tentatively TRBD1 (6 bases). Sequencing used CD4+ T cells from PBMCs cultured without peptide, obtained before COVID-19 vaccination. The sequence came from a human donor who received a COVID-19 vaccine. CDR3 DNA: TGTGCCAGCAGTGAAGTTCTGGACAGAACAGATACGCAGTATTTT. It is translated as CASSEVLDRTDTQYF.